This T cell receptor beta chain was obtained from a study of T cell responses to AZD1222 COVID-19 vaccine. Libraries were prepared by immunoSEQ multiplex PCR; TCRdb keeps only in-frame clonotypes and omits some of them. The sample consists of fewer than 150,000 clones, 88% of them appearing once. Germline-derived CDR1 and CDR2 are MNHEY and SVGEGT. The CDR3 covers 16 residues. Trimming removed 5 bases from V and 2 bases from J; junction bases left unmatched: 6. The material was peripheral blood, obtained 28 days after the second AZD1222 dose. This chain uses TRBV6-2 or TRBV6-3 with TRBJ2-6, with 7 bases fitting TRBD1. The clonotype comes from an adult who received the AZD1222 COVID-19 vaccine. CDR3 region: CASSKTTGAGANVLTF. Written as DNA, the CDR3 is TGTGCCAGCAGTAAAACTACAGGGGCTGGGGCCAACGTCCTGACTTTC.